The source of this T cell receptor beta chain is a study of blood T cell repertoires in COVID-19. The overall study: Acute and convalescent COVID-19 samples came from the United States, Italy and Spain. Sources were T cells, B-cell-depleted T cells, or PBMCs; the material itself was cDNA or gDNA.

As originally analysed: Cell counts per sample came from amplifying reference gene primers. Only in-frame clones appear in the TCRdb table, and some are missing; sequencing was by immunoSEQ multiplex PCR. V and J calls and clone size follow that table, whereas D and trimming were derived from the DNA. In the table there are over 60,000 clones, 82% of which are singletons. Trimming shortened V by 0 bases and J by 7 bases, and 12 bases separated the two germline ends. This CDR3 has 14 amino acids. The germline CDR1 and CDR2 sequences are LGHNA and YNFKEQ. The J gene is TRBJ1-1, the V gene TRBV4-2; tentatively, D is TRBD1 (6 bases). The sample consisted of peripheral blood. This TCR was sampled from a human donor in a cohort sampled during active COVID-19. CDR3 coding DNA: TGTGCCAGCAGCCAAGATTGGGGGCCCGATGAAGCTTTCTTT. Amino acid sequence: CASSQDWGPDEAFF.